The clone carrying this T cell receptor (beta chain) was counted only a few times. Trimming cost V 8 bases and J 0 bases, with 11 bases left between them. CDR1 and CDR2 from the germline V gene are MDHEN and SYDVKM. This CDR3 contains 13 residues. Of the isolated RNA, all was reverse transcribed, and so the sequenced material was expressed TCRB transcripts. The data were produced by immunoSEQ multiplex PCR, yet TCRdb's version contains in-frame clones alone and is incomplete. The repertoire consists of around 330,000 clones, with 9.5% to 11% occurring once and the leading ten covering 0.015%. The source of the sample is a study of beta chain features in type 1 diabetes.

The V call is TRBV28, the J call TRBJ2-7; TRBD2 is a possible D gene (6 bases). This receptor was taken from a woman in her 30s in good health. The source material was naive CD4+ T cells from blood. CDR3: CASRDSDSYEQYF. CDR3 DNA: TGTGCCAGCCGGGACTCAGACTCCTACGAGCAGTACTTC.